These 10 T cell receptor beta chains share one sample of origin, sequenced in a study of cytomegalovirus exposure and HLA in healthy donors. With 60 Vbeta and 13 Jbeta primers, the PCR was carried out. Only in-frame clones appear in the TCRdb table, and some are missing; sequencing was by immunoSEQ multiplex PCR. The top ten hold approximately 5% of the sample, which has 100,000 to 150,000 clones, roughly 74% seen once. The sequencing sample was made of PBMCs. These receptors were taken from a woman aged 45-60 years in good health and CMV-seropositive.

V and J are TRBV28 and TRBJ1-5; TRBD1 might be the D (5 bases). The CDR3 runs to 14 residues. The germline V and J ends were trimmed by 1 base and 7 bases, with 11 bases remaining between them. CDR1 is MDHEN, CDR2 SYDVKM, per germline. The DNA of the CDR3 is TGTGCCAGCAGTTTATCCTCAGGGCGCCAGCCCCAGCATTTT. It specifies CASSLSSGRQPQHF.

This chain links TRBV30 with TRBJ1-4; the D is unclear. The CDR3 consists of 12 residues. Germline V gene sequence: CDR1 GTSNPN, CDR2 SVGIG (reference sequence). V shed 0 bases and J shed 7 bases, with 6 bases lying between them. CDR3 nucleotides: TGTGCCTGGAGTGTAACTGTTGAAAAACTGTTTTTT. It is translated as CAWSVTVEKLFF.

This clone was counted a single time. The chain has TRBV12-5 and TRBJ2-3; the match to TRBD2 covers 10 bases. Trimming at V came to 6 bases and at J to 5 bases, leaving 5 bases not matched to a gene. The CDR3 is 14 amino acids. CDR1 is LGHNT and CDR2 is FRNRAP in the germline V gene. This CDR3 is CASGRSSGGDTQYF. DNA for the CDR3: TGTGCTAGTGGCCGGTCTAGCGGGGGAGATACGCAGTATTTT.

The chain recombines TRBV6-5 with TRBJ1-2; 8 bases are shared with TRBD1. The CDR3 extends over 13 amino acids. CDR1 and CDR2 from the germline V gene are MNHEY and SVGAGI. V was clipped by 5 bases and J by 7 bases; unmatched bases: 6. The DNA of the CDR3 is TGTGCCAGCAGTCGACAGGGGAGGGGTGGCTACACCTTC. Protein sequence: CASSRQGRGGYTF.

V gene TRBV5-6 combines with J gene TRBJ2-5; maybe TRBD2 (6 bases). This CDR3 is 15 amino acids long. Trimming stripped 3 bases from V and 4 bases from J, with 16 bases between. The germline V gene has CDR1 SGHDT and CDR2 YYEEEE. CDR3 loop: CASSWRGGARETQYF. CDR3 in DNA: TGTGCCAGCAGCTGGCGTGGAGGGGCGCGAGAGACCCAGTACTTC.

This clone came up a few times. The chain carries TRBV4-1 and TRBJ1-6; 8 bases map to TRBD1. Germline loops: CDR1 MGHRA, CDR2 YSYEKL. The V gene end was trimmed by 3 bases and the J gene end by 9 bases; junction bases not matched to a gene: 1. The CDR3 has 13 amino acids. The CDR3 region is CASSHGQGSPLHF. The CDR3 region has the DNA TGCGCCAGCAGCCACGGACAGGGTTCACCCCTCCACTTT.

V and J are TRBV19 and TRBJ2-2; possibly TRBD2 for D (6 bases). This CDR3 region has 15 residues. The ends were cut back, 7 bases at V and 4 bases at J, with 16 bases in the middle. Germline CDR1 reads LNHDA; CDR2 reads SQIVND (reference sequence). CDR3 bases: TGTGCCAGTACCCCCCGCGGGGCAGGCACCGGGGAGCTGTTTTTT. Translation: CASTPRGAGTGELFF.

The genes are TRBV9 and TRBJ2-3; maybe TRBD1 (5 bases). Germline loops: CDR1 SGDLS, CDR2 YYNGEE. CDR3 length: 14 residues. Trimming removed 0 bases at V and 5 bases at J, with 10 bases between. The CDR3 region has the DNA TGTGCCAGCAGCGTAGGGGGCCCCCAAGATACGCAGTATTTT. It specifies CASSVGGPQDTQYF.

This clone was detected only once. One end of the junction fails to match germline, which may point to a read error. The CDR3 DNA reads as TGTTCCAGCAGCTCGGCCAGGGCAGCTTTCTTT. This encodes CSSSSARAAFF. J is TRBJ1-1 and V is TRBV7-9, with D possibly TRBD1 on 5 matching bases. Per the germline V gene, CDR1 is SEHNR and CDR2 is FQNEAQ (reference sequence). The CDR3 is made up of 11 amino acids.

This clone was seen only once. The V call is TRBV7-2, the J call TRBJ2-5; the match to TRBD1 covers 7 bases. The germline gives CDR1 SGHTA, CDR2 FQGNSA. The CDR3 is 15 residues long. V trimming: 5 bases; J trimming: 0 bases; junction bases outside the gene matches: 6. CDR3 nucleotides: TGTGCCAGCAGCAGACTGACAGGGAACCAAGAGACCCAGTACTTC. Translating gives CASSRLTGNQETQYF.